Presented here are 32 T cell receptor beta chains from one specimen sequenced in a study of T cells in Graves' hyperthyroidism and ophthalmopathy. RNA transcripts gave rise to amplified TCR beta CDR3 regions. RT-PCR in the first round (using the HTBI primer set) targeted the TCR CDR3. TCRdb passed the multiplex PCR reads through MiXCR, listing each CDR3 protein once. The data show roughly 710,000 distinct CDR3 sequences, under 45% seen once. The material sequenced was blood. These receptors were obtained from a woman between 40 and 55 years old with Graves' hyperthyroidism.

Many counts were recorded for this clonotype. The chain employs TRBV7-2 and TRBJ2-5, with 7 positions matching TRBD1. There are 14 residues in the CDR3. V shed 7 bases, J shed 1 base, and the junction held 6 bases outside the gene matches. Germline CDR1 is SGHTA and CDR2 is FQGNSA. CDR3 coding DNA: TGTGCCAGCACCTTGACAGGGAGCCAAGAGACCCAGTACTTC. Its translation is CASTLTGSQETQYF.

The rearrangement links TRBV10-2 to TRBJ2-1, with no clear D. Trimming removed 10 bases at V and 9 bases at J, with 16 bases between. The CDR3 runs to 12 residues. The germline gives CDR1 WSHSY, CDR2 SAAADI. In DNA, the CDR3 is TGCGCCACTTTGCCGCTCGACGGTGAGCAGTTCTTC. The encoded protein is CATLPLDGEQFF.

The chain joins TRBV18 to TRBJ1-1, with a tentative D call TRBD1 (5 bases). CDR3 length: 15 amino acids. Germline lookup yields CDR1 KGHSH and CDR2 LQKENI. Trimming shortened V by 6 bases and J by 5 bases, and 19 bases separated the two germline ends. CDR3 protein: CASSPRSRGDTEAFF. For the CDR3, the DNA is TGTGCCAGCTCCCCCCGCTCACGAGGGGATACTGAAGCTTTCTTT.

This clonotype was seen ten or more times. The CDR3 DNA reads TGTGCCAGCAGCTTAGTGGGGCAGCAGTATCAGCCCCAGCATTTT. Protein: CASSLVGQQYQPQHF. The rearrangement links TRBV7-2 to TRBJ1-5; D perhaps matches TRBD1 (5 bases). Trimming took off 1 base at V and 5 bases at J, with 12 bases between the two ends. Germline V lookup: CDR1 SGHTA, CDR2 FQGNSA. This CDR3 is built from 15 residues.

The sample holds many counts of this clonotype. The chain has TRBV29-1 and TRBJ1-2; possibly TRBD1 for D (6 bases). Germline V CDR1 and CDR2: SQVTM, ANQGSEA. The CDR3 runs 13 residues. The V end was cut by 5 bases, the J end by 4 bases, with 14 bases between. The CDR3 DNA is TGCAGCGTTTACAGGGCAGGGAGCTATGGCTACACCTTC. It is translated as CSVYRAGSYGYTF.

The chain couples TRBV29-1 to TRBJ1-5; D unclear. CDR3 length: 10 residues. Trimming took 6 bases from V and 7 from J, leaving 7 bases between them. Germline CDR1 SQVTM, CDR2 ANQGSEA. CDR3 protein: CSVTGQPQHF. CDR3 nucleotides: TGCAGCGTGACGGGACAGCCCCAGCATTTT.

This clonotype was detected ten times or more. The J gene is TRBJ1-2, the V gene TRBV14, with unresolved D. The germline gives CDR1 SGHDN, CDR2 FVKESK. The V end was cut by 2 bases, the J end by 6 bases, with 10 bases between. CDR3 length equals 13 residues. The CDR3 here is CASSQTWENGYTF. The CDR3 DNA sequence: TGTGCCAGCAGCCAAACATGGGAGAATGGCTACACCTTC.

The chain combines TRBV20-1 with TRBJ2-7; D is unresolved. CDR3 length equals 13 residues. V was shortened by 6 bases and J by 2 bases, with 14 bases between the two germline ends. CDR1 DFQATT and CDR2 SNEGSKA come from the germline V gene (reference sequence). CDR3 loop: CSAVEATPYEQYF. The CDR3 bases are TGCAGTGCCGTAGAGGCTACCCCCTACGAGCAGTACTTC.

This clonotype was recorded a few times. This chain connects TRBV12-3 or TRBV12-4 to TRBJ1-2; tentative D call: TRBD1 (5 bases). The CDR3 extends over 14 amino acids. Trimming shortened V by 3 bases and J by 4 bases, and 12 bases separated the two germline ends. The CDR3 sequence: CASSFLPGGYGYTF. The CDR3 nucleotides are TGTGCCAGCAGTTTCCTCCCGGGGGGCTATGGCTACACCTTC.

The chain uses TRBV7-9 and TRBJ2-3, with TRBD1 matching 8 bases. This CDR3 has 14 amino acids. Germline CDR1 SEHNR, CDR2 FQNEAQ (reference sequence). The V gene end was trimmed by 5 bases and the J gene end by 11 bases; junction bases not matched to a gene: 12. In DNA, the CDR3 is TGTGCCAGCAGCGGGCCAGGGGGCGAGAATGAGCAGTATTTT. It codes for CASSGPGGENEQYF.

Concerning this clonotype: A read error may explain this, as a much larger clone is one base away. The chain has TRBV7-9 and TRBJ2-5; 9 bases map to TRBD2. Germline CDR1 is SEHNR and CDR2 is FQNEAQ (reference sequence). The CDR3 runs 18 residues. The CDR3 loop is CASSLGDGRAGGGETRYF. The CDR3, as DNA: TGTGCCAGCAGCTTGGGGGATGGTCGAGCGGGAGGAGGAGAGACCCGGTACTTC.

This rearrangement joins TRBV7-2 to TRBJ1-2; 10 nucleotides agree with TRBD1. The CDR3 runs 16 residues. Germline V gives CDR1 SGHTA, CDR2 FQGNSA. With V trimmed by 5 bases and J by 5 bases, 11 bases remained unmatched. CDR3 amino acids: CASSHGRTGGTYGYTF. CDR3 in DNA: TGTGCCAGCAGCCACGGAAGGACAGGGGGTACTTATGGCTACACCTTC.

The chain couples TRBV14 to TRBJ1-2, with D tentatively TRBD1 (5 bases). CDR1 and CDR2 (germline): SGHDN, FVKESK. This CDR3 region has 13 residues. V dropped 9 bases and J dropped 0 bases, with 11 bases sitting between them. CDR3 protein: CASFGGTNYGYTF. DNA for the CDR3: TGTGCCAGTTTCGGGGGAACTAACTATGGCTACACCTTC.

This chain connects TRBV7-2 to TRBJ2-4; 8 nucleotides line up with TRBD2. CDR3 length equals 13 residues. Losses at the gene ends were 7 bases for V and 3 bases for J; bases not matched to a gene: 2. Germline V gene data show CDR1 as SGHTA and CDR2 as FQGNSA. The CDR3 protein is CASTLAGKNIQYF. As DNA, the CDR3 is TGTGCCAGCACCCTAGCGGGCAAAAACATTCAGTACTTC.

This clonotype was seen a handful of times. The chain has TRBV6-6 and TRBJ1-3; D not certain. This CDR3 has 14 amino acids. Germline-derived CDR1 and CDR2 are MNHNY and SVGAGI (reference sequence). V was pared by 4 bases and J by 3 bases, with 10 bases between. CDR3 DNA: TGTGCCAGCAGTTCCATGGGCTATGGAAACACCATATATTTT. It encodes CASSSMGYGNTIYF.

The chain carries TRBV7-9 and TRBJ2-7; D is undetermined. Germline V gene sequence: CDR1 SEHNR, CDR2 FQNEAQ (reference sequence). V lost 6 bases, J lost 6 bases, and 15 bases lay in between. This CDR3 contains 13 residues. CDR3 region: CASSLSQVSEQYF. The DNA for the CDR3 is TGTGCCAGCAGTTTGTCCCAGGTTTCCGAGCAGTACTTC.

The chain uses TRBV7-8 and TRBJ1-5; D is possibly TRBD1 (6 bases). Trimming pared 1 base from V and 2 bases from J, leaving 15 bases between. The CDR3 is made up of 17 amino acids. Germline values: CDR1 SGHVS, CDR2 FQNEAQ. The CDR3 coding sequence is TGTGCCAGCAGCTTAGGGCGGGACAAGCCCCGCAATCAGCCCCAGCATTTT. Translating gives CASSLGRDKPRNQPQHF.

J is TRBJ2-7 and V is TRBV20-1; no firm D call. The CDR3 sequence is 15 residues long. Trimming shortened V by 0 bases and J by 0 bases, and 12 bases separated the two germline ends. From germline, CDR1 is DFQATT and CDR2 SNEGSKA (reference sequence). The CDR3 bases are TGCAGTGCTAGAGATCCCGGGCGGAGCTCCTACGAGCAGTACTTC. This sequence encodes CSARDPGRSSYEQYF.

Ten or more counts support this clonotype. The rearrangement uses TRBV19 and TRBJ2-2, with TRBD1 identical over 7 bases. V lost 1 base to trimming and J lost 4 bases; unmatched junction nucleotides: 0. This CDR3 is 14 amino acids long. Germline CDR1 is LNHDA and CDR2 is SQIVND (reference sequence). Here the CDR3 DNA reads TGTGCCAGTAGTATAGGGGACAGCACCGGGGAGCTGTTTTTT. This translates into CASSIGDSTGELFF.

This chain joins TRBV4-3 and TRBJ1-5, with TRBD1 as a possible D gene (5 bases). The germline V and J ends were trimmed by 0 bases and 0 bases, with 18 bases remaining between them. CDR1 and CDR2 (germline): LGHNA, YSLEER. The CDR3 extends over 19 amino acids. CDR3 loop: CASSQDGMQGRLSNQPQHF. In DNA form, the CDR3 reads TGCGCCAGCAGCCAAGATGGGATGCAGGGAAGGCTTAGCAATCAGCCCCAGCATTTT.

This clonotype was observed a few times. The chain is built from TRBV19 and TRBJ2-6; D might be TRBD2 (5 bases). Per germline, CDR1 LNHDA and CDR2 SQIVND (reference sequence). This CDR3 has 15 residues. The V end lost 3 bases, the J end lost 2 bases, and 8 bases lay between the germline ends. The chain's CDR3 is CASSINGAGANVLTF. In DNA form, the CDR3 reads TGTGCCAGTAGTATTAACGGGGCTGGGGCCAACGTCCTGACTTTC. The variable domain in full, with the rest retrieved from reference TRBV19 and TRBJ2-6, is DGGITQSPKYLFRKEGQNVTLSCEQNLNHDAMYWYRQDPGQGLRLIYYSQIVNDFQKGDIAEGYSVSREKKESFPLTVTSAQKNPTAFYLCASSINGAGANVLTFGAGSRLTVL.

This clonotype was counted a few times. This chain joins TRBV20-1 and TRBJ2-5, with 10 bases that match TRBD2. V gave up 4 bases and J gave up 1 base; unmatched junction bases: 9. Germline V gives CDR1 DFQATT, CDR2 SNEGSKA (reference sequence). This CDR3 has 16 amino acids. The CDR3, as DNA: TGCAGTGCTATACGCCAGCGGGGGGGGAGCCAAGAGACCCAGTACTTC. It is translated as CSAIRQRGGSQETQYF.

V usage is TRBV29-1 and J usage is TRBJ1-2; no reliable D call. CDR3 length equals 11 residues. Per the germline V gene, CDR1 is SQVTM and CDR2 is ANQGSEA. Trimming removed 8 bases from V and 4 bases from J, with 11 bases in between. The CDR3 here is CSSEFGYGYTF. The CDR3 region has the DNA TGCAGCAGTGAATTTGGCTATGGCTACACCTTC. Together with reference TRBV29-1 and TRBJ1-2, the CDR3 gives the full variable domain: SAVISQKPSRDICQRGTSLTIQCQVDSQVTMMFWYRQQPGQSLTLIATANQGSEATYESGFVIDKFPISRPNLTFSTLTVSNMSPEDSSIYLCSSEFGYGYTFGSGTRLTVV.

This clonotype was observed a handful of times. The V and J genes are TRBV7-2 and TRBJ2-1; 8 bases align to TRBD1. With V trimmed by 8 bases and J by 2 bases, 2 bases remained unmatched. The germline V gene has CDR1 SGHTA and CDR2 FQGNSA. This CDR3 comprises 13 residues. The CDR3 loop reads CASPGQAYNEQFF. For the CDR3, the DNA is TGTGCCAGCCCGGGACAGGCCTACAATGAGCAGTTCTTC.

To note about this clonotype: Given the absence of the conserved phenylalanine or tryptophan at the CDR3 end, a read error is likely. This chain joins TRBV12-3 or TRBV12-4 and TRBJ2-7; D is possibly TRBD1 or TRBD2 (5 bases each). V was cut by 2 bases and J by 6 bases, with 11 bases left in between. The CDR3 spans 13 residues. DNA for the CDR3: TGTGCCAGCAGTTTAATCGGTGGGGGCGAGCAGTACCTC. This sequence encodes CASSLIGGGEQYL.

In its sample, this clonotype was seen many times. The chain employs TRBV10-3 and TRBJ1-2, with 12 nucleotides matching TRBD1. The CDR3 length is 17 residues. J lost 0 bases, V lost 3 bases, and 5 bases had no gene match. From germline, CDR1 is ENHRY and CDR2 SYGVKD. The CDR3: CAISDPGQGAANYGYTF. As DNA, the CDR3 is TGTGCCATCAGTGATCCGGGACAGGGGGCGGCTAACTATGGCTACACCTTC.

In its sample, this clonotype was seen a few times. This may arise from a read error, as a much more abundant clone is one base away. The V and J genes are TRBV29-1 and TRBJ1-4; D possibly corresponds to TRBD1 (5 bases). The CDR3 runs 13 residues. CDR1 SQVTM and CDR2 ANQGSEA come from the germline V gene. Here the CDR3 DNA reads TGCGGCGTCGGCCAGGGTGTTAATGAAAAACTGTTTTTT. It yields the protein CGVGQGVNEKLFF.

This clonotype was detected only a few times. J is TRBJ2-5 and V is TRBV5-4; TRBD2 is a possible D gene (5 bases). Trimming cost V 2 bases and J 7 bases, with 18 bases left between them. CDR3 length: 15 residues. CDR1 is SGHNT and CDR2 is YYREEE in the germline V gene (reference sequence). As DNA, the CDR3 is TGTGCCAGCAGCTTATCACACGGGGTTGAAGCGACCCAGTACTTC. Translation: CASSLSHGVEATQYF.

To note about this clonotype: Since a much larger clone is just one base distant, this may be a read error. This chain links TRBV20-1 with TRBJ2-5, with TRBD2 as a possible D gene (5 bases). The length of the CDR3 is 14 residues. Germline V gene lookup returns CDR1 DFQATT and CDR2 SNEGSKA (reference sequence). Trimming removed 7 bases from V and 4 bases from J, with 19 bases in between. This CDR3 reads CSVKSGGRTETQYF. CDR3 DNA: TGCAGTGTAAAGTCCGGAGGTAGAACAGAGACCCAGTACTTC.

This clonotype occurred many times. The V and J genes are TRBV29-1 and TRBJ1-5; TRBD1 is a possible D gene (5 bases). V gave up 1 base and J gave up 3 bases, with 7 bases separating them. The CDR3 length is 13 residues. CDR1 is SQVTM and CDR2 is ANQGSEA in the germline V gene. The CDR3 DNA is TGCAGCGTTGAAGGGGGGTACAATCAGCCCCAGCATTTT. Translation gives CSVEGGYNQPQHF.

The chain employs TRBV6-5 and TRBJ1-2, with D unresolved. CDR3 length equals 15 residues. V lost 8 bases and J lost 4, with 20 bases in between. Looked up from germline, CDR1 is MNHEY and CDR2 is SVGAGI. In DNA, the CDR3 is TGTGCCAGCGGGCCGCACCCTGGTTGGGGCTATGGCTACACCTTC. Its translation: CASGPHPGWGYGYTF.

The chain carries TRBV12-3 or TRBV12-4 and TRBJ1-5; D perhaps matches TRBD1 (6 bases). V was trimmed by 4 bases and J by 7 bases, leaving 14 bases between them. This CDR3 has 14 amino acids. The DNA for the CDR3 is TGTGCCAGCAGTTGGGAAGGGGGTACCCAGCCCCAGCATTTT. Residues: CASSWEGGTQPQHF.